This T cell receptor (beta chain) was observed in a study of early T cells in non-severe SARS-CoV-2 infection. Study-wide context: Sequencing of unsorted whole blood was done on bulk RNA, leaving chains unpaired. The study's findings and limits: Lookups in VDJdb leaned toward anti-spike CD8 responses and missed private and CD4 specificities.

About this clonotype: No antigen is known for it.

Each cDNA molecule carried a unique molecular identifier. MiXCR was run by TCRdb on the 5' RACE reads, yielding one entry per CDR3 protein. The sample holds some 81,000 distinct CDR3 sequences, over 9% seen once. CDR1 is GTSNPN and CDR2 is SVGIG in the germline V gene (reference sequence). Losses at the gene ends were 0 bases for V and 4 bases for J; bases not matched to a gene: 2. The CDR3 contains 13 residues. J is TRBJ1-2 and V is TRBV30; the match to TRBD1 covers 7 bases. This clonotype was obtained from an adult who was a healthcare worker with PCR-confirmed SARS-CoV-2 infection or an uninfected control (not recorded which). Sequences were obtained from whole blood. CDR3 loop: CAWSVRQGYGYTF. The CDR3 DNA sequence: TGTGCCTGGAGTGTCAGACAGGGCTATGGCTACACCTTC.